This passage covers 5 T cell receptor beta chains from one sample sequenced in a study of radiotherapy plus CTLA-4 blockade in lung cancer (dated by TCRdb to between 2018 and 2020). To prepare the library, the immunoSEQ multiplex PCR assay was applied. TCRdb's version of the immuneACCESS table is confined to in-frame rearrangements and falls short of the full clone set. An unresolved V gene accounts for under half of the shortfall where checked; the remainder is of unknown origin. The sample table records tens of thousands of clones; roughly 79% of these occur just once. The ten most abundant clones make up 3.5% to 4.5% of the sample. The sample consisted of peripheral blood, taken from a patient treated with radiotherapy plus ipilimumab. These receptors originate from a human donor with non-small cell lung cancer who had a partial response to radiotherapy plus ipilimumab. Some clones in this sample may be carry-over from other donors' samples.

The genes are TRBV6-5 and TRBJ1-1; D perhaps matches TRBD1 (5 bases). Trimming cost V 2 bases and J 8 bases, with 12 bases left between them. Looked up from germline, CDR1 is MNHEY and CDR2 is SVGAGI. The CDR3 has 13 residues. The CDR3 DNA reads TGTGCCAGCAGTTACATCGTGGGGGGAGAAGCTTTCTTT. Translated: CASSYIVGGEAFF.

J is TRBJ1-2 and V is TRBV6-6; 11 bases are shared with TRBD1. Trimming took 11 bases from V and 7 from J; bases not matched to a gene: 9. From germline, CDR1 is MNHNY and CDR2 SVGAGI (reference sequence). The CDR3 totals 13 residues. Here the CDR3 reads CAGSGTGGFGYTF. For the CDR3, the DNA is TGTGCCGGGTCCGGGACAGGGGGATTTGGCTACACCTTC.

The chain uses TRBV20-1 and TRBJ2-7; D ambiguous. The V gene lost 6 bases and the J gene lost 3 bases, with 9 bases spanning the gap. In germline, CDR1 is DFQATT, CDR2 SNEGSKA (reference sequence). The CDR3 totals 11 residues. The CDR3 DNA reads TGCAGTGCAGAAAACGGCTACGAGCAGTACTTC. Translated, it gives CSAENGYEQYF.

This clone appeared once. The V and J genes are TRBV19 and TRBJ2-1, with 7 positions matching TRBD2. The V and J ends lost 1 base and 7 bases, in that order; junction bases with no gene match: 1. The CDR3 has 13 amino acids. Per the germline V gene, CDR1 is LNHDA and CDR2 is SQIVND (reference sequence). The DNA of the CDR3 is TGTGCCAGTAGTATAGGGGGGGGTAATGAGCAGTTCTTC. This gives the protein CASSIGGGNEQFF.

The gene calls are TRBV7-9 and TRBJ2-1; 7 positions match TRBD1. This CDR3 region has 19 residues. Germline CDR1 reads SEHNR; CDR2 reads FQNEAQ (reference sequence). V was pared by 5 bases and J by 0 bases, with 16 bases of the junction left unmatched. The CDR3 loop reads CASSRLPDRVVSSYNEQFF. CDR3 DNA: TGTGCCAGCAGCAGACTACCAGACAGGGTGGTCAGCTCCTACAATGAGCAGTTCTTC.